The 13 T cell receptor beta chains reported below all come from one sample, sequenced in a study of blood T cell repertoires in COVID-19. Repertoires were generated with immunoSEQ multiplex PCR, while TCRdb's copy carries only in-frame clones and drops some. The table records fewer than 400,000 clones, 70% to 90% of them present only once. The specimen was PBMCs or T cells enriched from blood (not recorded which). The receptors originated from a man aged 30-40 years who had recovered from COVID-19.

V and J are TRBV11-1 and TRBJ2-1; tentative D call: TRBD1 (7 bases). This CDR3 has 14 amino acids. V was cut by 1 base and J by 9 bases, with 13 bases left in between. CDR1 is SGHAT, CDR2 FQDESV, per germline (reference sequence). CDR3 sequence reads: CASSLGQGEVEQFF. The CDR3 nucleotides are TGTGCCAGCAGCTTAGGGCAGGGGGAGGTTGAGCAGTTCTTC.

This rearrangement joins TRBV7-9 to TRBJ1-2; D ambiguous. Trimming left V 3 bases short and J 8 bases short, with 10 bases between. CDR1 is SEHNR, CDR2 FQNEAQ, per germline (reference sequence). The CDR3 is 12 amino acids. The CDR3 here is CASSFASGGYTF. CDR3 coding DNA: TGTGCCAGCAGCTTTGCATCGGGGGGCTACACCTTC. The full variable domain, with the rest looked up from reference TRBV7-9 and TRBJ1-2, is DTGVSQNPRHKITKRGQNVTFRCDPISEHNRLYWYRQTLGQGPEFLTYFQNEAQLEKSRLLSDRFSAERPKGSFSTLEIQRTEQGDSAMYLCASSFASGGYTFGSGTRLTVV.

The chain has TRBV7-9 and TRBJ2-7; the D gene is possibly TRBD2 (5 bases). Germline V gives CDR1 SEHNR, CDR2 FQNEAQ (reference sequence). V was trimmed by 10 bases and J by 6 bases, leaving 13 bases between them. This CDR3 spans 11 amino acids. In nucleotides, the CDR3 is TGTGCCACCACCCCCGGGGTCGAGCAGTACTTC. It translates to CATTPGVEQYF.

This clone has a single count. The chain combines TRBV21-1 with TRBJ1-4; no DNA check was done on the table's D call, TRBD1. TRBV21-1 is classified as a pseudogene. The CDR3 is 15 residues long. The CDR3 sequence is CASSSTGGRDEKLFF. The CDR3 coding sequence is TGTGCCAGCAGTTCCACAGGGGGACGAGATGAAAAACTGTTTTTT.

The chain joins TRBV5-4 to TRBJ1-1; 9 bases match TRBD1. The CDR3 contains 15 residues. V shed 4 bases and J 1 base; nucleotides not matched to a gene: 5. Germline CDR1 reads SGHNT; CDR2 reads YYREEE (reference sequence). CDR3 nucleotides: TGTGCCAGCAGCGTACGACAGGGGGGGAACACTGAAGCTTTCTTT. It specifies CASSVRQGGNTEAFF.

This chain connects TRBV5-1 to TRBJ1-1, with 9 bases that match TRBD1. This CDR3 is 14 amino acids long. CDR1 SGHRS and CDR2 YFSETQ come from the germline V gene. Trimming took 5 bases from V and 10 from J; bases not matched to a gene: 12. The CDR3 coding sequence is TGCGCCAGCAGTTCTGACCCGGGACAGGGTGCAGCTTTCTTT. Translation gives CASSSDPGQGAAFF.

The chain uses TRBV4-3 and TRBJ1-3; D unclear. Germline assignment: CDR1 LGHNA and CDR2 YSLEER. V lost 0 bases to trimming and J lost 0 bases, with 15 bases between them. This CDR3 has 18 amino acids. The CDR3 is CASSQESPRGVSGNTIYF. The CDR3 DNA reads TGCGCCAGCAGCCAAGAGTCCCCTCGTGGAGTCTCTGGAAACACCATATATTTT.

This clone was counted between two and nine times. V gene TRBV25-1 combines with J gene TRBJ1-2, with D unresolved. Germline CDR1 is MGHDK and CDR2 is SYGVNS. This CDR3 has 13 residues. The V end lost 3 bases, the J end lost 7 bases, and 12 bases lay between the germline ends. The CDR3 loop reads CASSDAGWRGYTF. Written as DNA, the CDR3 is TGTGCCAGCAGTGACGCCGGGTGGCGTGGCTACACCTTC.

The chain links TRBV5-1 to TRBJ2-5; D unclear. The V and J ends lost 0 bases and 5 bases respectively, with 17 bases between them. CDR1 is SGHRS and CDR2 is YFSETQ in the germline V gene. The length of the CDR3 is 16 residues. The CDR3 loop is CASSLASTNSHETQYF. In DNA form, the CDR3 reads TGCGCCAGCAGCTTGGCTTCGACGAACAGTCACGAGACCCAGTACTTC.

This rearrangement joins TRBV5-6 to TRBJ1-2; 10 nucleotides match TRBD1. CDR1 and CDR2 from the germline V gene are SGHDT and YYEEEE. V gave up 4 bases and J gave up 8 bases; unmatched junction bases: 5. CDR3 size: 13 residues. The CDR3 sequence is CASSRGTGEGYTF. The DNA of the CDR3 is TGTGCCAGCAGCCGTGGGACAGGGGAAGGCTACACCTTC.

This clone has a single count. A read error may produce the germline difference seen at one junction end. The J gene is TRBJ1-2, the V gene TRBV7-2; D remains ambiguous. Germline loops: CDR1 SGHTA, CDR2 FQGNSA. The CDR3 sequence is 12 residues long. CDR3 protein: CASSLGTTERHF. CDR3 in DNA: TGTGCCAGCAGCTTAGGAACCACCGAACGACACTTC.

DNA for the CDR3: TGTGCCAGCAGGCCGGGACAGGGTGTCGGCAATGAGCAGTTCTTC. Amino acid sequence: CASRPGQGVGNEQFF. The chain uses TRBV6-5 and TRBJ2-1, with TRBD1 identical over 9 bases. The trim removed 6 bases at V and 6 bases at J, leaving 9 bases unmatched. The CDR3 loop spans 15 amino acids. The germline CDR1 and CDR2 sequences are MNHEY and SVGAGI.

The CDR3 spells CASSPMAGSYNSPLHF. DNA of the CDR3: TGTGCCAGCAGTCCCATGGCAGGGTCCTATAATTCACCCCTCCACTTT. The V and J genes are TRBV27 and TRBJ1-6; a weak D match, TRBD1 (5 bases). V was clipped by 5 bases and J by 1 base, with 12 bases between them. The CDR3 totals 16 residues. Germline lookup yields CDR1 MNHEY and CDR2 SMNVEV (reference sequence).